The subject of this entry is one T cell receptor (beta chain). The record originates from a study of glioma-infiltrating T cells. Study-level background: Before surgery, glioma patients received dexamethasone for at most six days.

The CDR3 is 11 amino acids. V lost 4 bases, J lost 3 bases, and 3 bases lay in between. From germline, CDR1 is SNHLY and CDR2 FYNNEI. Amplification of TCR alpha and beta CDR3 regions from RNA used iRepertoire nested multiplex PCR. Each CDR3 protein gets one entry after TCRdb re-called the multiplex PCR reads with MiXCR. This sample has a few hundred thousand distinct CDR3 sequences; about two fifths occur once, and the top ten carry around 13%. This sequence joins TRBV2 and TRBJ2-5; D ambiguous. The sequenced material came from glioma tissue, nonneoplastic brain tissue, or PBMCs (not recorded which). This receptor was identified in a human donor with low-grade glioma or glioblastoma, undergoing nonglioma brain surgery, or in good health (not recorded which). CDR3 sequence: CASSGEETQYF. DNA of the CDR3: TGTGCCAGCAGTGGGGAAGAGACCCAGTACTTC.